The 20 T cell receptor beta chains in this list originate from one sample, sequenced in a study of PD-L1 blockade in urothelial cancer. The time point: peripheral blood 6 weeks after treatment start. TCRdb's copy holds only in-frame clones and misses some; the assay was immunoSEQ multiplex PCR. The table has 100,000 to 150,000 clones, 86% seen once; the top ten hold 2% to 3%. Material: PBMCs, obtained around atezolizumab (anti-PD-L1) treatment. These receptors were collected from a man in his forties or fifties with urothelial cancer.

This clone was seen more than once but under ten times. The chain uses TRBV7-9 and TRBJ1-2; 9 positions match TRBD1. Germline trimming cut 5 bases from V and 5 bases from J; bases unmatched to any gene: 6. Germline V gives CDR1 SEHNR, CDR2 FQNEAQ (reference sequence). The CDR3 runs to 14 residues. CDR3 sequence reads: CASSLGTGKYGYTF. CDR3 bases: TGTGCCAGCAGCCTGGGGACAGGGAAGTATGGCTACACCTTC.

As DNA, the CDR3 is TGTGCCAGCAGCTTAAAAGCGGGAAAACTTAATGAGCAGTTCTTC. This sequence encodes CASSLKAGKLNEQFF. The chain links TRBV7-8 to TRBJ2-1, with 7 bases that match TRBD2. V was clipped by 2 bases and J by 7 bases; unmatched bases: 8. This CDR3 spans 15 amino acids. In germline, CDR1 is SGHVS, CDR2 FQNEAQ.

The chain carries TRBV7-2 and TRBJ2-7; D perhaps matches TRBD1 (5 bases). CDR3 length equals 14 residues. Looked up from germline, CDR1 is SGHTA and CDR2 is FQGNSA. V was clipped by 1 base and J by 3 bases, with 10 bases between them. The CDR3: CASSLVAGIYEQYF. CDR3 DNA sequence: TGTGCCAGCAGCTTAGTTGCAGGGATCTACGAGCAGTACTTC.

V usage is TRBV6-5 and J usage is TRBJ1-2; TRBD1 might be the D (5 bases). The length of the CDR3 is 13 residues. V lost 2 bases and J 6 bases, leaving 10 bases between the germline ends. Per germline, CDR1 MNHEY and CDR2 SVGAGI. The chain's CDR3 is CASSYGGYDGYTF. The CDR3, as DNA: TGTGCCAGCAGTTACGGGGGGTACGATGGCTACACCTTC.

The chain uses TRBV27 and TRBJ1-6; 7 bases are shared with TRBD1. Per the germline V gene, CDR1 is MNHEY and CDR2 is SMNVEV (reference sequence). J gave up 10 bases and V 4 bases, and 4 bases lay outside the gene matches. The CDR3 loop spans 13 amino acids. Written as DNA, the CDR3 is TGTGCCAGCAGTTCAACAGGGGCCTCACCCCTCCACTTT. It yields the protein CASSSTGASPLHF.

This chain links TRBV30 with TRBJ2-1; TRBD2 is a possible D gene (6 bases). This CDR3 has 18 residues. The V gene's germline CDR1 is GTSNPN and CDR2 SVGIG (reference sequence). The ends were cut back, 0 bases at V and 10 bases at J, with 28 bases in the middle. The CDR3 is CAWSVGLRSGPRRNEQFF. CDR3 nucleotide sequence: TGTGCCTGGAGTGTAGGTCTTAGGAGCGGGCCTAGGCGGAACGAGCAGTTCTTC.

The CDR3 nucleotides read TGTGCCAGCAGCAACAGGGCCGGCACAGATACGCAGTATTTT. Its protein product is CASSNRAGTDTQYF. The V and J genes are TRBV7-2 and TRBJ2-3; a possible D gene is TRBD1 (6 bases). V shed 5 bases and J shed 1 base, with 10 bases lying between them. CDR1 is SGHTA, CDR2 FQGNSA, per germline. This CDR3 has 14 residues.

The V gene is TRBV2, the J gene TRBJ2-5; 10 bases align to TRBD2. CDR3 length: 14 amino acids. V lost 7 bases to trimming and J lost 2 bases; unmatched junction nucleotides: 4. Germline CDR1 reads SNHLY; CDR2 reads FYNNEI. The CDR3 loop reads CASNKLAGQETQYF. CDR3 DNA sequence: TGTGCCAGCAACAAACTAGCGGGGCAAGAGACCCAGTACTTC.

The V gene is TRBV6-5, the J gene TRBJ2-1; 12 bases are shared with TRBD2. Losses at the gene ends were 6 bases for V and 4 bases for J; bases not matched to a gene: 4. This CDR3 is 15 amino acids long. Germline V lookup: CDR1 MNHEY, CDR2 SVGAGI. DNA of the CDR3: TGTGCCAGCAGACGCCTAGCGGGAGGGTACAATGAGCAGTTCTTC. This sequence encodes CASRRLAGGYNEQFF.

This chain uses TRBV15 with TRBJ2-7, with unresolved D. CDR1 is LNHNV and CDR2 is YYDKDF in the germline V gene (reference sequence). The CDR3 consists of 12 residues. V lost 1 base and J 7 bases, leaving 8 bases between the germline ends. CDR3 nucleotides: TGTGCCACCAGCAGAGGGTACAGAGAGCAGTACTTC. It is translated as CATSRGYREQYF.

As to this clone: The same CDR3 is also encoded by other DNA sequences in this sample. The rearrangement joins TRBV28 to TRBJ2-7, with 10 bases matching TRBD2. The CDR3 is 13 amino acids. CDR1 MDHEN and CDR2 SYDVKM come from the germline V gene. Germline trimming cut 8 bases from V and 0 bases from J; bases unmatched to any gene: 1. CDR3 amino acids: CASRTSGSYEQYF. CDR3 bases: TGTGCCAGCCGGACTAGCGGCTCCTACGAGCAGTACTTC.

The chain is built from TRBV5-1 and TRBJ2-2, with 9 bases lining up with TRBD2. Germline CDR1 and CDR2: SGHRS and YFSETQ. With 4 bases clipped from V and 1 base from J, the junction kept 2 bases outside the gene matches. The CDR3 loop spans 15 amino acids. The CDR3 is CASSTTSGNTGELFF. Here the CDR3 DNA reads TGCGCCAGCAGCACGACTAGCGGGAACACCGGGGAGCTGTTTTTT. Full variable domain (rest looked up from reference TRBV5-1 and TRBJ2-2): KAGVTQTPRYLIKTRGQQVTLSCSPISGHRSVSWYQQTPGQGLQFLFEYFSETQRNKGNFPGRFSGRQFSNSRSEMNVSTLELGDSALYLCASSTTSGNTGELFFGEGSRLTVL.

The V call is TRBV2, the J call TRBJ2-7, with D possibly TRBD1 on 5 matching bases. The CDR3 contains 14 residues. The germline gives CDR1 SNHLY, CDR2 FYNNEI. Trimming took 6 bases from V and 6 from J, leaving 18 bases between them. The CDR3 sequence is CASRGGRAVIEQYF. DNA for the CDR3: TGTGCCAGCAGGGGCGGCAGGGCAGTAATCGAGCAGTACTTC.

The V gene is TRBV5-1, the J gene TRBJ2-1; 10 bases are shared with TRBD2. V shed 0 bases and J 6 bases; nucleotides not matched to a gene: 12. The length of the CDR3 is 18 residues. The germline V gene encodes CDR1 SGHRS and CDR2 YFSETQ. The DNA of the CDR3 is TGCGCCAGCAGCTTGGGCGGATCTAGCGGGAGTGGGGCCAATGAGCAGTTCTTC. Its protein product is CASSLGGSSGSGANEQFF.

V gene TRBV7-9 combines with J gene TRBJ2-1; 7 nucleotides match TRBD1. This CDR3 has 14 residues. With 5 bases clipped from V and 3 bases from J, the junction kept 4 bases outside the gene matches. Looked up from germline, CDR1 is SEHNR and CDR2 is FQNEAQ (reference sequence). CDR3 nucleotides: TGTGCCAGCAGCCCAAGGACAGGCTACAATGAGCAGTTCTTC. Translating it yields CASSPRTGYNEQFF.

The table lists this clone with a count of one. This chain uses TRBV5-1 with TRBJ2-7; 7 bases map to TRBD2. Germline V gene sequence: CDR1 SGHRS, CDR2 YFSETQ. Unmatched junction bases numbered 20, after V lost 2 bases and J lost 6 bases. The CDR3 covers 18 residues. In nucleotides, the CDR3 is TGCGCCAGCAGCTTCCTCGCCGGTTGGGTGGCGGGAGCTACCGAGCAGTACTTC. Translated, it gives CASSFLAGWVAGATEQYF.

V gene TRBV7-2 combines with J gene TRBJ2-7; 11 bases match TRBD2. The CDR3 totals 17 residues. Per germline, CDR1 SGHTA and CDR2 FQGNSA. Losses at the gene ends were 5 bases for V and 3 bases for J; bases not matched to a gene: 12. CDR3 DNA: TGTGCCAGCAGCATATCTAGCGGGGGGCGAGGTATCTACGAGCAGTACTTC. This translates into CASSISSGGRGIYEQYF.

The CDR3 sequence: CASSLTPGQMNNEQFF. Here the CDR3 DNA reads TGTGCCAGCAGCTTAACCCCGGGACAGATGAACAATGAGCAGTTCTTC. This sequence joins TRBV7-3 and TRBJ2-1; 7 bases agree with TRBD1. Germline V gives CDR1 SGHTA, CDR2 FQGTGA. V trimming: 0 bases; J trimming: 5 bases; junction bases outside the gene matches: 7. This CDR3 contains 16 residues.

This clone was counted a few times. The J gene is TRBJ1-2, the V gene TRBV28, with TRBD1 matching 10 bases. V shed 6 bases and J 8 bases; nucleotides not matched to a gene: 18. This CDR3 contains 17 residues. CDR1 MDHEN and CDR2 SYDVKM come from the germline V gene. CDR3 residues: CASSRPFPGQGMGGYTF. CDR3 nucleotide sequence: TGTGCCAGCAGCCGACCTTTTCCGGGACAGGGGATGGGAGGCTACACCTTC.

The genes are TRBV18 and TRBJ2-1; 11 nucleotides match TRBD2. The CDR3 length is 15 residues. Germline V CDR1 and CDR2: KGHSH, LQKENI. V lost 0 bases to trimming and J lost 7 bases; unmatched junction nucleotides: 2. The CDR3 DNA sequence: TGTGCCAGCTCACCACCGTCTAGCGGGGGGAATGAGCAGTTCTTC. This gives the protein CASSPPSSGGNEQFF.